The next 9 T cell receptor beta chains were all read from a single sample in a study of CD8 T cells in Susac syndrome. When the RNA was reverse transcribed, random hexamers were used with an input of roughly 0.45 to 1 ug. MiXCR, applied by TCRdb to the immunoSEQ multiplex PCR reads, yields one record per CDR3 protein. The data contain some 120,000 distinct CDR3 sequences, roughly 93% of them singletons. The sample was CD8+ T cells from PBMCs. These receptors originate from a human donor with multiple sclerosis.

The rearrangement links TRBV3-1 to TRBJ2-2, with 8 bases fitting TRBD2. Looked up from germline, CDR1 is LGHDT and CDR2 is YNNKEL (reference sequence). This CDR3 has 18 residues. Losses at the gene ends were 1 base for V and 5 bases for J; bases not matched to a gene: 12. The CDR3 region is CASSQGIQAGVGTGELFF. The CDR3 nucleotides are TGTGCCAGCAGCCAAGGGATTCAAGCGGGAGTAGGGACCGGGGAGCTGTTTTTT.

The chain carries TRBV12-3 or TRBV12-4 and TRBJ2-1; D gene ambiguous. This CDR3 comprises 12 residues. V shed 5 bases and J shed 7 bases, with 9 bases lying between them. The CDR3 is CASSTLGNEQFF. In DNA form, the CDR3 reads TGTGCCAGCAGTACCTTGGGGAATGAGCAGTTCTTC.

The rearrangement links TRBV3-1 to TRBJ2-3; tentative D call: TRBD2 (6 bases). CDR3 size: 12 residues. Looked up from germline, CDR1 is LGHDT and CDR2 is YNNKEL (reference sequence). Trimming stripped 4 bases from V and 8 bases from J, with 10 bases between. The CDR3 loop reads CASSPPEGTQYF. Here the CDR3 DNA reads TGTGCCAGCAGCCCCCCGGAGGGTACGCAGTATTTT.

The CDR3 sequence: CASTHQAAYGYTF. As DNA, the CDR3 is TGTGCCAGCACCCACCAGGCAGCCTATGGCTACACCTTC. The rearrangement uses TRBV6-5 and TRBJ1-2; D not certain. This CDR3 spans 13 amino acids. Trimming cost V 7 bases and J 4 bases, with 13 bases left between them. Per the germline V gene, CDR1 is MNHEY and CDR2 is SVGAGI.

The chain carries TRBV5-1 and TRBJ2-5; 7 bases fit TRBD1. This CDR3 is 16 amino acids long. Trimming cost V 3 bases and J 1 base; bases outside gene matches: 9. Germline-derived CDR1 and CDR2 are SGHRS and YFSETQ. The CDR3 spells CASSSSGGYPQETQYF. For the CDR3, the DNA is TGCGCCAGCAGCTCCTCAGGGGGTTACCCCCAAGAGACCCAGTACTTC.

V usage is TRBV13 and J usage is TRBJ2-7; D gene unclear. Trimming stripped 1 base from V and 6 bases from J, with 13 bases between. The CDR3 totals 14 residues. In germline, CDR1 is PRHDT, CDR2 FYEKMQ (reference sequence). In DNA form, the CDR3 reads TGTGCCAGCAGCTTAGCCACAAGGTCGGGCGAGCAGTACGTC. Its translation: CASSLATRSGEQYV.

J is TRBJ2-5 and V is TRBV11-3; no firm D call. CDR3 length: 13 amino acids. V lost 7 bases to trimming and J lost 5 bases, with 14 bases between them. Germline V CDR1 and CDR2: SGHNT, YENEEA. CDR3 sequence: CASTGGPAETQYF. The DNA for the CDR3 is TGTGCCAGCACAGGCGGCCCCGCGGAGACCCAGTACTTC. The variable domain in full, completed from reference TRBV11-3 and TRBJ2-5, reads EAGVVQSPRYKIIEKKQPVAFWCNPISGHNTLYWYLQNLGQGPELLIRYENEEAVDDSQLPKDRFSAERLKGVDSTLKIQPAELGDSAVYLCASTGGPAETQYFGPGTRLLVL.

The chain uses TRBV19 and TRBJ1-6; D is unresolved. This CDR3 region has 10 residues. V was trimmed by 9 bases and J by 6 bases, leaving 3 bases between them. CDR1 is LNHDA and CDR2 is SQIVND in the germline V gene (reference sequence). CDR3 DNA sequence: TGTGCCAGGATTAATTCACCCCTCCACTTT. Protein product: CARINSPLHF.

This rearrangement joins TRBV5-6 to TRBJ2-7; D gene ambiguous. The germline V gene has CDR1 SGHDT and CDR2 YYEEEE. The CDR3 extends over 15 amino acids. The germline V and J ends were trimmed by 5 bases and 2 bases, with 17 bases remaining between them. This chain's CDR3 is CASRLGVRSPYEQYF. The CDR3 coding sequence is TGTGCCAGCAGGCTTGGAGTACGCTCGCCCTACGAGCAGTACTTC.